This TCR beta chain is drawn from a study of shared clonotypes between healthy human individuals. Study-wide results and limits: A small donor pool kept down the genetic and exposure-history diversity that was represented. Sequencing depth was expected to influence donor clonotype sharing.

In regard to this clone: Its specificity is unknown.

Running of the assay took place at deep level. Around 300 ng DNA, about 30,000 T cell genomes, went into unsorted PBMC replicate PCRs. Method: immunoSEQ multiplex PCR; TCRdb's copy keeps in-frame clones and lacks some. The data show over 400,000 clones, with roughly 80% seen just once and roughly an eighth held by the top ten. Germline V CDR1 and CDR2: SGHTA, FQGTGA. With 2 bases removed from V and 0 bases from J, the gap between germline ends came to 4 bases. The CDR3 is 13 residues long. This TCR was recovered from a woman in her thirties or forties in good health. Some clones in this sample may be carry-over from other donors' samples. The V and J genes are TRBV7-3 and TRBJ1-1, with D hard to call. Sequenced: PBMCs. The chain's CDR3 is CASSLHLNTEAFF. The CDR3 DNA reads as TGTGCCAGCAGCTTACACCTGAACACTGAAGCTTTCTTT.